One and the same sample provided the 4 T cell receptor beta chains below, sequenced in a study of shared clonotypes between healthy human individuals (dated by TCRdb to 2019 to 2021). CD8 naive samples were obtained by positive selection for CCR7 among CD45RO-negative cells, yielding a CD45RA+CCR7+ population from which TemRA cells were excluded. The library was built by means of the immunoSEQ multiplex PCR assay. TCRdb stores this immuneACCESS table with in-frame sequences only. Part of the clones is absent; in the studies checked, under half of the shortfall reflects unresolved V genes, and no reason is known for the rest. The sample yields under 850,000 clones; almost 95% were counted once. The top ten constitute around 24% of the sample. Input material: naive CD8+ T cells sorted from blood. The sample's cell subset or site label is to be understood as: CD45RA+CCR7+. The receptor source for this set is a man between 25 and 39 years old in good health.

This clone was detected only a few times. The chain combines TRBV2 with TRBJ1-4; D is perhaps TRBD1 (6 bases). The CDR3 length is 15 residues. The V and J ends lost 4 bases and 3 bases respectively, with 12 bases between them. The germline V gene has CDR1 SNHLY and CDR2 FYNNEI. CDR3 amino acids: CASSVTGSSNEKLFF. The CDR3 DNA follows: TGTGCCAGCAGTGTCACAGGGTCATCTAATGAAAAACTGTTTTTT.

The V call is TRBV25-1, the J call TRBJ2-1; no firm D call. The CDR3 has 11 amino acids. V shed 8 bases and J shed 10 bases, with 12 bases lying between them. Germline lookup yields CDR1 MGHDK and CDR2 SYGVNS. This CDR3 reads CASGLMAEQFF. The CDR3 DNA reads TGTGCCAGCGGTTTGATGGCGGAGCAGTTCTTC.

The chain carries TRBV28 and TRBJ2-7, with 8 positions matching TRBD2. Germline V gene sequence: CDR1 MDHEN, CDR2 SYDVKM. Germline trimming cut 2 bases from V and 0 bases from J; bases unmatched to any gene: 6. This CDR3 contains 16 residues. The CDR3 DNA is TGTGCCAGCAGTTTAGGGCTTGGGACTAGCTCCTACGAGCAGTACTTC. It codes for CASSLGLGTSSYEQYF. Drawing the rest from reference TRBV28 and TRBJ2-7, the complete variable domain is DVKVTQSSRYLVKRTGEKVFLECVQDMDHENMFWYRQDPGLGLRLIYFSYDVKMKEKGDIPEGYSVSREKKERFSLILESASTNQTSMYLCASSLGLGTSSYEQYFGPGTRLTVT.

This clone was seen only once. V and J are TRBV6-5 and TRBJ2-6; D gene unclear. Germline CDR1 is MNHEY and CDR2 is SVGAGI. Between the trimmed V and J ends, which lost 5 bases and 1 base, there was a span of 9 bases. The length of the CDR3 is 15 residues. The CDR3 protein is CASSPPLSGANVLTF. The CDR3 DNA sequence: TGTGCCAGCAGTCCCCCCTTATCTGGGGCCAACGTCCTGACTTTC.